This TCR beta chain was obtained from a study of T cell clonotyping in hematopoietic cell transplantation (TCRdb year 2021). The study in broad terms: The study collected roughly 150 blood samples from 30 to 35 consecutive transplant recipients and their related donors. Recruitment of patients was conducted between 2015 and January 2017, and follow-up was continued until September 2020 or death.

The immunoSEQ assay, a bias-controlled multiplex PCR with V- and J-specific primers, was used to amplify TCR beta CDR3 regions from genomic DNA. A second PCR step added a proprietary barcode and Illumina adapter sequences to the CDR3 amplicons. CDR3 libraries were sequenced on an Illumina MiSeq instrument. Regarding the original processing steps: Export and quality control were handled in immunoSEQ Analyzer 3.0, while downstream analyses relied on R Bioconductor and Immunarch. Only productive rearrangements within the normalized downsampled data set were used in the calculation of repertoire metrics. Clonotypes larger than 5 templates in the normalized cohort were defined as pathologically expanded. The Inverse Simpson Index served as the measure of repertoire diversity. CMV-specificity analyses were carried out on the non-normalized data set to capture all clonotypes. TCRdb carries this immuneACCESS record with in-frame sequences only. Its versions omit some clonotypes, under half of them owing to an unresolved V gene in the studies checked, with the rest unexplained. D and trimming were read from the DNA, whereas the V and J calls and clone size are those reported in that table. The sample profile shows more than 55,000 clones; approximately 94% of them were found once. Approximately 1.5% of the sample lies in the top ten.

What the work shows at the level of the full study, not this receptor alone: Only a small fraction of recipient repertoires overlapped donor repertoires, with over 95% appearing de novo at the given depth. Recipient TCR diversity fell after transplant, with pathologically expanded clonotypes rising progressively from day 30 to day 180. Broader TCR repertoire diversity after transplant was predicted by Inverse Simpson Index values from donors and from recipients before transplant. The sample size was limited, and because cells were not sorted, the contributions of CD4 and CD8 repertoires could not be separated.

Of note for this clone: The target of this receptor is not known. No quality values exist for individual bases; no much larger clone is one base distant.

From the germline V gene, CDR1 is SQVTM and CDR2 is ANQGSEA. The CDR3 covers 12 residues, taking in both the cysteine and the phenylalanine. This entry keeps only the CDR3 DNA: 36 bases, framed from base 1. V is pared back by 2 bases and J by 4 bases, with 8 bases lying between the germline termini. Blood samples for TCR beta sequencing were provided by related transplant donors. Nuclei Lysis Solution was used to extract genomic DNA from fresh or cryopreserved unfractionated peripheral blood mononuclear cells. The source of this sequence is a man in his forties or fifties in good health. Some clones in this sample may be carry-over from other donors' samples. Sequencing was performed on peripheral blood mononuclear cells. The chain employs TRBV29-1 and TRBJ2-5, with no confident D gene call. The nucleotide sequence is TGCAGCGTTGAACTTTCTCGAGAGACCCAGTACTTC. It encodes CSVELSRETQYF.